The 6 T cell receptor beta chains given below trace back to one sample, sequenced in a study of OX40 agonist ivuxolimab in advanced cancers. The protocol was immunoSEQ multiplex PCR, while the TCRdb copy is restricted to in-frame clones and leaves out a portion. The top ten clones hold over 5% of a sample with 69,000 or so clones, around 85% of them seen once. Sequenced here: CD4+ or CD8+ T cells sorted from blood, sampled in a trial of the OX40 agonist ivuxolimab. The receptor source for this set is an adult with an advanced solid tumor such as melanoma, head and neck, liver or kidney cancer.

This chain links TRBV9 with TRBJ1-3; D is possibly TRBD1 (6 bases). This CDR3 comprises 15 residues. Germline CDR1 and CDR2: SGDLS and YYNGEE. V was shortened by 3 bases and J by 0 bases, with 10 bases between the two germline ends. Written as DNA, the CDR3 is TGTGCCAGCAGCGCGACAGGTATCTCTGGAAACACCATATATTTT. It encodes CASSATGISGNTIYF.

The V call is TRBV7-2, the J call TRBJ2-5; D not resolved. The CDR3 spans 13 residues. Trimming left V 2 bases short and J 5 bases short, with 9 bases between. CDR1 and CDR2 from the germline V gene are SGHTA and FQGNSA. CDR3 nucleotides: TGTGCCAGCAGCTTAAACCCAGCGGAGACCCAGTACTTC. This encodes CASSLNPAETQYF. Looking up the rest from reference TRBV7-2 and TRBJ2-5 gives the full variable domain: GAGVSQSPSNKVTEKGKDVELRCDPISGHTALYWYRQSLGQGLEFLIYFQGNSAPDKSGLPSDRFSAERTGGSVSTLTIQRTQQEDSAVYLCASSLNPAETQYFGPGTRLLVL.

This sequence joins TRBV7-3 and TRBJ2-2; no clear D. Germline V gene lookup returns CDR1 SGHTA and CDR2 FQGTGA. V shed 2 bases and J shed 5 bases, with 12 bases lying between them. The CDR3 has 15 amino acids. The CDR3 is CASSLLLVGTGELFF. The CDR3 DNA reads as TGTGCCAGCAGCTTACTGCTAGTGGGTACCGGGGAGCTGTTTTTT. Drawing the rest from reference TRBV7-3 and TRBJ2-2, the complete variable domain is GAGVSQTPSNKVTEKGKYVELRCDPISGHTALYWYRQSLGQGPEFLIYFQGTGAADDSGLPNDRFFAVRPEGSVSTLKIQRTERGDSAVYLCASSLLLVGTGELFFGEGSRLTVL.

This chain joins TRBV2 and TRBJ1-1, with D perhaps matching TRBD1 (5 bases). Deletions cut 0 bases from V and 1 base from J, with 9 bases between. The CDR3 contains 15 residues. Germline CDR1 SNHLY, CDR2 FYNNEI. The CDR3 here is CASSEARGANTEAFF. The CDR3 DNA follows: TGTGCCAGCAGTGAAGCTAGGGGTGCGAACACTGAAGCTTTCTTT.

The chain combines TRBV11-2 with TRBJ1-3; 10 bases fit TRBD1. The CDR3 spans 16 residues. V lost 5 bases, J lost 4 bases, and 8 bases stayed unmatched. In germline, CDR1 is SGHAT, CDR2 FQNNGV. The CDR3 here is CASSPTTGGGGNTIYF. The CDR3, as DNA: TGTGCCAGCAGCCCCACGACAGGGGGCGGAGGAAACACCATATATTTT.

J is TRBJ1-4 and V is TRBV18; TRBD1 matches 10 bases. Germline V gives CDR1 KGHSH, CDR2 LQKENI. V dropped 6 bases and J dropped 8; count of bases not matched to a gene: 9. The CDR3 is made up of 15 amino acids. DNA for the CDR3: TGTGCCAGCTCGCCTCCGGGACAGGGGCGGGAAAAACTGTTTTTT. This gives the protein CASSPPGQGREKLFF.